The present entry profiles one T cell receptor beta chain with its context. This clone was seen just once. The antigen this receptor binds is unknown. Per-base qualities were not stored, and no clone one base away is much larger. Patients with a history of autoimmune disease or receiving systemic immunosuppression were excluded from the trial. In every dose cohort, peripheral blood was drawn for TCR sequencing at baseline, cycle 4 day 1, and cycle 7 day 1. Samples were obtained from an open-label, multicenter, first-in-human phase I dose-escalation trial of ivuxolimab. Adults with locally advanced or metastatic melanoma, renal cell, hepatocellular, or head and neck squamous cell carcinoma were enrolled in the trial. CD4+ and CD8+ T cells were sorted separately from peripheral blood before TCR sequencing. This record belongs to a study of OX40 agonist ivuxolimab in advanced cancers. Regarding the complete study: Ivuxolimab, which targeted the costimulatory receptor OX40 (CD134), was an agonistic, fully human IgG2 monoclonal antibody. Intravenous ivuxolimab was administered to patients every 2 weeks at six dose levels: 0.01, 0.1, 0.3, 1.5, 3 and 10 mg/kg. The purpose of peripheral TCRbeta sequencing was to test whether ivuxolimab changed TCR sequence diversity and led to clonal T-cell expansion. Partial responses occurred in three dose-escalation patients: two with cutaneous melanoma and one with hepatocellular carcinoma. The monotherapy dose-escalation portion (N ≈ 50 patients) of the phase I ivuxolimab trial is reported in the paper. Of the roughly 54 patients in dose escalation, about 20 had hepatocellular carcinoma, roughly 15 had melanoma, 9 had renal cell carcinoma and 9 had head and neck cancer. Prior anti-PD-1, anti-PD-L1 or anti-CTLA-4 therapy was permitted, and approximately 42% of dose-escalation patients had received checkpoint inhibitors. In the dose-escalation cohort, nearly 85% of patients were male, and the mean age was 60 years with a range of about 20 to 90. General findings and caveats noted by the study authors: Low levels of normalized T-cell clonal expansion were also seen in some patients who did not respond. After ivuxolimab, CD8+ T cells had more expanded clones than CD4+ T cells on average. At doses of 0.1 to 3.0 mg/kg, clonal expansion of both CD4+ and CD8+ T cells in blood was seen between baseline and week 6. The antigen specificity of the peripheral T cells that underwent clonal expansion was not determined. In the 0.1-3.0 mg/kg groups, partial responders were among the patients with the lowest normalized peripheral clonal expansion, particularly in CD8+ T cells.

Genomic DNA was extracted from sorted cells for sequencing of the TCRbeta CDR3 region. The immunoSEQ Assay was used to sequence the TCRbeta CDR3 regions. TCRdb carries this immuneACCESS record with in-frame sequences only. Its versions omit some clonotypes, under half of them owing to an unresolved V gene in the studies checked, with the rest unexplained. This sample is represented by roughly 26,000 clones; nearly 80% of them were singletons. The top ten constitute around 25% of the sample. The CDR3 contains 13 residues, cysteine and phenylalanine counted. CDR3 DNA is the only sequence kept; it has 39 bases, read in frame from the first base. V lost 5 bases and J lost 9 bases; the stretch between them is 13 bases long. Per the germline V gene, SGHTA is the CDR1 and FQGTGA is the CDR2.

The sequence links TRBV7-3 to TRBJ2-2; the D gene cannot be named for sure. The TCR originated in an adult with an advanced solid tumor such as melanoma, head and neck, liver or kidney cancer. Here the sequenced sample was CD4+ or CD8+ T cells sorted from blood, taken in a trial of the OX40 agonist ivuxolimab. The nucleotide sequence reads TGTGCCAGCAGCCTAGAAAACGAGAGGGAGCTGTTTTTT. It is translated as CASSLENERELFF.